Listed here are 15 T cell receptor beta chains from one sample, sequenced in a study of blood T cell repertoires in COVID-19. Data came from immunoSEQ multiplex PCR; TCRdb stores just in-frame clones and leaves some out. The table lists 150,000 or so clones, around 83% of them singletons. Sample: peripheral blood. Every receptor here comes from a woman aged 55-69 years with COVID-19, enrolled during active disease.

The rearrangement uses TRBV19 and TRBJ2-5; TRBD1 is a possible D gene (5 bases). This CDR3 has 12 amino acids. V lost 2 bases and J lost 4, with 5 bases in between. In germline, CDR1 is LNHDA, CDR2 SQIVND (reference sequence). CDR3 loop: CASSIRGETQYF. CDR3 DNA sequence: TGTGCCAGTAGTATAAGGGGAGAGACCCAGTACTTC.

V gene TRBV5-8 combines with J gene TRBJ2-1, with TRBD2 matching 11 bases. The CDR3 is 16 residues long. V trimming: 4 bases; J trimming: 4 bases; junction bases outside the gene matches: 7. CDR1 SGHTS and CDR2 YDEGEE come from the germline V gene. The CDR3 sequence is CASSPTTSGVYNEQFF. DNA for the CDR3: TGTGCCAGCAGCCCTACGACTAGCGGGGTATACAATGAGCAGTTCTTC. Combining the CDR3 with reference TRBV5-8 and TRBJ2-1 gives the whole variable domain EAGVTQSPTHLIKTRGQQATLRCSPISGHTSVYWYQQALGLGLQFLLWYDEGEERNRGNFPPRFSGRQFPNYSSELNVNALELEDSALYLCASSPTTSGVYNEQFFGPGTRLTVL.

This clone was counted once. The chain joins TRBV6-2 or TRBV6-3 to TRBJ2-3, with 8 bases identical to TRBD2. The CDR3 extends over 15 amino acids. J was trimmed by 3 bases and V by 5 bases; bases with no gene match: 7. Germline V gene lookup returns CDR1 MNHEY and CDR2 SVGEGT. The chain's CDR3 is CASSLTRGGTDTQYF. The CDR3 bases are TGTGCCAGCAGTCTCACACGGGGGGGGACAGATACGCAGTATTTT.

This chain uses TRBV29-1 with TRBJ2-4; TRBD1 matches at 8 bases. The germline gives CDR1 SQVTM, CDR2 ANQGSEA. The V and J ends lost 3 bases and 6 bases, in that order; junction bases with no gene match: 10. This CDR3 spans 15 amino acids. CDR3 residues: CSVEGTGQGSNIQYF. CDR3 in DNA: TGCAGCGTTGAGGGGACAGGACAGGGTTCAAACATTCAGTACTTC.

This chain links TRBV3-1 (or the pseudogene TRBV3-2) with TRBJ2-3, with 9 bases fitting TRBD1. CDR3 length equals 15 residues. Germline CDR1 reads LGHDT; CDR2 reads YNNKEL (reference sequence). After removal of 1 base from V and 5 bases from J, the junction contained 4 bases not matched to a gene. In DNA, the CDR3 is TGTGCCAGCAGCCAAGGCGGGACAGGGCAAGATACGCAGTATTTT. It specifies CASSQGGTGQDTQYF.

This clone has a count of ten or more. The genes are TRBV10-1 and TRBJ2-6; TRBD1 is a possible D gene (5 bases). This CDR3 has 16 residues. Per germline, CDR1 WNHNN and CDR2 SYGVQD (reference sequence). V was pared by 5 bases and J by 0 bases, with 11 bases between. The CDR3 region has the DNA TGCGCCAGCAGTTGGACACCTCGCTCTGGGGCCAACGTCCTGACTTTC. This codes for CASSWTPRSGANVLTF.

The rearrangement links TRBV2 to TRBJ2-1; the D gene is possibly TRBD2 (6 bases). Germline values: CDR1 SNHLY, CDR2 FYNNEI. The CDR3 loop spans 13 amino acids. Trimming shortened V by 8 bases and J by 9 bases, and 17 bases separated the two germline ends. For the CDR3, the DNA is TGTGCCAGCGGCATACTAGCTGGTGGTGAGCAGTTCTTC. It is translated as CASGILAGGEQFF.

This clone was found a few times. The chain is built from TRBV27 and TRBJ1-2; 7 positions agree with TRBD1. This CDR3 region has 15 residues. The V gene's germline CDR1 is MNHEY and CDR2 SMNVEV (reference sequence). V trimming: 4 bases; J trimming: 4 bases; junction bases outside the gene matches: 9. CDR3 in amino acids: CASSSPRQGAYGYTF. The CDR3 DNA sequence: TGTGCCAGCAGTTCCCCTCGACAGGGCGCCTATGGCTACACCTTC.

The V gene is TRBV5-1, the J gene TRBJ1-6; 7 bases are shared with TRBD1. V shed 5 bases and J 8 bases; nucleotides not matched to a gene: 7. The CDR3 is made up of 14 amino acids. CDR1 and CDR2 from the germline V gene are SGHRS and YFSETQ. CDR3 region: CASRATGSDSPLHF. CDR3 in DNA: TGCGCCAGCAGAGCGACAGGGTCGGATTCACCCCTCCACTTT. The full variable domain, in which reference TRBV5-1 and TRBJ1-6 provide the parts outside the CDR3, is KAGVTQTPRYLIKTRGQQVTLSCSPISGHRSVSWYQQTPGQGLQFLFEYFSETQRNKGNFPGRFSGRQFSNSRSEMNVSTLELGDSALYLCASRATGSDSPLHFGNGTRLTVT.

V usage is TRBV7-3 and J usage is TRBJ2-3; possible D gene TRBD2, 5 bases. Trimming removed 5 bases from V and 6 bases from J, with 12 bases in between. CDR1 and CDR2 from the germline V gene are SGHTA and FQGTGA. This CDR3 is 13 amino acids long. This CDR3 is CASSPTGVDTQYF. As DNA, the CDR3 is TGTGCCAGCAGCCCCACCGGGGTGGATACGCAGTATTTT.

This sequence joins TRBV5-6 and TRBJ2-3; possibly TRBD2 for D (5 bases). Germline CDR1 SGHDT, CDR2 YYEEEE. V lost 5 bases and J 6 bases, leaving 13 bases between the germline ends. The CDR3 length is 13 residues. The CDR3 is CASSPPGGDTQYF. The CDR3 DNA is TGTGCCAGCAGTCCCCCGGGCGGGGATACGCAGTATTTT.

The gene calls are TRBV18 and TRBJ1-2, with TRBD1 matching over 8 bases. Germline V lookup: CDR1 KGHSH, CDR2 LQKENI. This CDR3 spans 17 amino acids. J gave up 4 bases and V 3 bases, and 13 bases lay outside the gene matches. DNA of the CDR3: TGTGCCAGCTCACCTGGACAGGGACGCCCGGGGATCTATGGCTACACCTTC. It encodes CASSPGQGRPGIYGYTF.

The V and J genes are TRBV7-2 and TRBJ2-1, with D maybe TRBD1 (6 bases). Germline V gene lookup returns CDR1 SGHTA and CDR2 FQGNSA. With 2 bases removed from V and 8 bases from J, the gap between germline ends came to 16 bases. This CDR3 is built from 15 residues. The CDR3 DNA sequence: TGTGCCAGCAGCTTACCACAGGGCCCTCGCGATGAGCAGTTCTTC. Protein: CASSLPQGPRDEQFF.

The chain recombines TRBV25-1 with TRBJ2-2, with 7 bases aligning to TRBD1. V lost 1 base, J lost 1 base, and 3 bases stayed unmatched. CDR3 length equals 16 residues. In germline, CDR1 is MGHDK, CDR2 SYGVNS. The CDR3 nucleotides are TGTGCCAGCAGTGAATCCCGGACAGGGAACACCGGGGAGCTGTTTTTT. This translates into CASSESRTGNTGELFF.

The J gene is TRBJ2-2, the V gene TRBV18; D gene ambiguous. The CDR3 extends over 15 amino acids. Trimming pared 3 bases from V and 0 bases from J, leaving 8 bases between. CDR1 is KGHSH and CDR2 is LQKENI in the germline V gene. In DNA form, the CDR3 reads TGTGCCAGCTCACCGGCTAGGACGAACACCGGGGAGCTGTTTTTT. Translation gives CASSPARTNTGELFF.